What follows are 30 T cell receptor beta chains derived from one specimen sequenced in a study of CD8 T cells in ankylosing spondylitis (dated by TCRdb to the late 2010s). The receptor library was made with 5' RACE. Sequencing was carried out with an Illumina HiSeq 2500. The public reads were reprocessed in TCRdb via fastp at Q25 and MiXCR, keeping in-frame beta chains. Rows merge per CDR3 protein into single entries with the most common DNA and genes. Within this sample are a few hundred thousand distinct CDR3 sequences, with about a sixth of them counted one time only. Roughly a third of the sample rests with the top ten. The sample consisted of blood, either unsorted or a sorted T cell fraction (not recorded which). Receptors were obtained from a male donor with ankylosing spondylitis or in good health (not recorded which).

A few counts support this clonotype. The chain carries TRBV4-1 and TRBJ1-3; D not certain. From germline, CDR1 is MGHRA and CDR2 YSYEKL. This CDR3 comprises 11 residues. V was shortened by 3 bases and J by 7 bases, with 4 bases between the two germline ends. Here the CDR3 reads CASSHRNTIYF. CDR3 coding DNA: TGCGCCAGCAGCCATCGTAACACCATATATTTT.

Many counts were recorded for this clonotype. The genes are TRBV4-2 and TRBJ1-2; D remains unclear. V gave up 1 base and J gave up 2 bases, with 11 bases separating them. From germline, CDR1 is LGHNA and CDR2 YNFKEQ. The CDR3 covers 15 residues. The CDR3 region has the DNA TGTGCCAGCAGCCAAGTCGGCAGTGTCAACTATGGCTACACCTTC. Its protein product is CASSQVGSVNYGYTF.

The chain uses TRBV11-2 and TRBJ2-7; TRBD2 aligns across 8 bases. V lost 5 bases and J lost 5; bases outside the gene matches: 5. The germline gives CDR1 SGHAT, CDR2 FQNNGV. The CDR3 has 13 residues. CDR3 sequence (DNA): TGTGCCAGCAGCGCCCCGGGGGGGAACGAGCAGTACTTC. Residues: CASSAPGGNEQYF.

This clonotype showed up many times. The chain couples TRBV29-1 to TRBJ2-5; TRBD2 is a possible D gene (6 bases). V lost 4 bases and J lost 2, with 8 bases in between. The V gene's germline CDR1 is SQVTM and CDR2 ANQGSEA. The CDR3 consists of 12 residues. CDR3 protein: CSVVGTQETQYF. CDR3 nucleotide sequence: TGCAGCGTTGTAGGGACTCAAGAGACCCAGTACTTC.

The chain links TRBV29-1 to TRBJ2-6, with a weak D call TRBD1 (6 bases). Between the trimmed V and J ends, which lost 6 bases and 11 bases, there was a span of 17 bases. The CDR3 extends over 13 amino acids. Germline CDR1 is SQVTM and CDR2 is ANQGSEA. The CDR3 sequence: CSVPSGTSHVLTF. The CDR3 coding sequence is TGCAGCGTGCCATCCGGGACATCCCACGTCCTGACTTTC.

Only a few counts were recorded for this clonotype. The chain recombines TRBV7-8 with TRBJ1-5; D unclear. The CDR3 runs 14 residues. V lost 4 bases and J lost 0, with 7 bases in between. CDR1 is SGHVS and CDR2 is FQNEAQ in the germline V gene. This CDR3 reads CASSSEYSNQPQHF. CDR3 sequence (DNA): TGTGCCAGCAGCTCGGAGTATAGCAATCAGCCCCAGCATTTT.

This clonotype was observed a handful of times. This chain uses TRBV9 with TRBJ2-7; D is perhaps TRBD1 or TRBD2 (5 bases each). Trimming stripped 4 bases from V and 5 bases from J, with 19 bases between. CDR3 length equals 15 residues. Germline CDR1 SGDLS, CDR2 YYNGEE. CDR3 coding DNA: TGTGCCAGCAGCCGAGGGACCATCCCTCCGAACGAGCAGTACTTC. As protein: CASSRGTIPPNEQYF.

The chain has TRBV12-3 or TRBV12-4 and TRBJ1-1, with D unresolved. This CDR3 is 15 amino acids long. V lost 5 bases and J lost 6, with 19 bases in between. The CDR3 nucleotides are TGTGCCAGCAGTCCGACCGGTGGCGGGTCCGCTGAAGCTTTCTTT. Translated: CASSPTGGGSAEAFF.

This clonotype was detected only a few times. The chain uses TRBV7-6 and TRBJ2-3, with D perhaps matching TRBD2 (6 bases). The germline V and J ends were trimmed by 6 bases and 0 bases, with 10 bases remaining between them. Germline V gene lookup returns CDR1 SGHVS and CDR2 FNYEAQ. The CDR3 loop spans 14 amino acids. CDR3 bases: TGTGCCAGCAGGGCGGGGTCCAGCACAGATACGCAGTATTTT. It encodes CASRAGSSTDTQYF.

This clonotype came up many times. The chain combines TRBV19 with TRBJ2-1, with 9 bases aligning to TRBD1. Unmatched junction bases numbered 5, after V lost 4 bases and J lost 1 base. The V gene's germline CDR1 is LNHDA and CDR2 SQIVND (reference sequence). The length of the CDR3 is 16 residues. The CDR3 nucleotides are TGTGCCAGTAGTAGCGGGACAGGGTCATCCTACAATGAGCAGTTCTTC. Its protein product is CASSSGTGSSYNEQFF.

This clonotype was counted only a few times. The J gene is TRBJ2-5, the V gene TRBV12-3 or TRBV12-4; TRBD1 matches 7 bases. J gave up 2 bases and V 3 bases, and 6 bases lay outside the gene matches. This CDR3 has 15 amino acids. The CDR3 is CASSFLGQTQETQYF. The CDR3 nucleotides read TGTGCCAGCAGTTTTCTGGGACAGACGCAAGAGACCCAGTACTTC.

This chain joins TRBV10-3 and TRBJ2-1; 8 bases map to TRBD2. Per germline, CDR1 ENHRY and CDR2 SYGVKD. CDR3 length: 17 residues. V was pared by 2 bases and J by 8 bases, with 14 bases of the junction left unmatched. The DNA for the CDR3 is TGTGCCATCAGTGAGCGGGAGGGGGAGGGCCCCAGCGATGAGCAGTTCTTC. Protein sequence: CAISEREGEGPSDEQFF.

There are a few counts of this clonotype. CDR3 in DNA: TGTGCCAGCAGTTTTTTAGACAGGTACAGCTATGGCTACACCTTC. This encodes CASSFLDRYSYGYTF. This sequence joins TRBV12-3 or TRBV12-4 and TRBJ1-2, with a possible D match to TRBD1 (6 bases). Trimming cost V 3 bases and J 4 bases, with 15 bases left between them. The CDR3 has 15 residues.

V and J are TRBV12-3 or TRBV12-4 and TRBJ2-3, with no clear D. The CDR3 loop spans 15 amino acids. V lost 7 bases, J lost 0 bases, and 14 bases lay in between. The CDR3 spells CASTLLRVSTDTQYF. The DNA for the CDR3 is TGTGCCAGCACCCTACTCCGGGTGAGCACAGATACGCAGTATTTT.

V and J are TRBV6-5 and TRBJ2-7, with D perhaps given as TRBD1 or TRBD2 (5 bases each). The CDR3 is 11 amino acids. Trimming shortened V by 7 bases and J by 6 bases, and 10 bases separated the two germline ends. Germline CDR1 is MNHEY and CDR2 is SVGAGI. CDR3 loop: CASNAGSEQYF. As DNA, the CDR3 is TGTGCCAGCAACGCAGGGAGCGAGCAGTACTTC.

This chain uses TRBV6-1 with TRBJ2-1; no clear D. CDR1 is MNHNS and CDR2 is SASEGT in the germline V gene. V was trimmed by 6 bases and J by 10 bases, leaving 13 bases between them. The CDR3 is 12 residues long. The CDR3 spells CASRTWVGEQFF. The DNA for the CDR3 is TGTGCCAGCAGGACTTGGGTTGGGGAGCAGTTCTTC.

This clonotype was observed at least ten times. This chain connects TRBV10-3 to TRBJ2-5; D not certain. The CDR3 runs 15 residues. Deletions cut 0 bases from V and 3 bases from J, with 11 bases between. Germline CDR1 reads ENHRY; CDR2 reads SYGVKD. CDR3 DNA: TGTGCCATCAGTGAGTCCCCCGGCAGCGAAGAGACCCAGTACTTC. Translated: CAISESPGSEETQYF.

This clonotype was seen only a few times. V gene TRBV20-1 combines with J gene TRBJ2-1; 10 positions match TRBD2. The CDR3 extends over 18 amino acids. Unmatched junction bases numbered 14, after V lost 1 base and J lost 5 bases. The germline CDR1 and CDR2 sequences are DFQATT and SNEGSKA (reference sequence). CDR3 nucleotides: TGCAGTGCTAGAGGTCCGGGACTAGCGAACGTCTTGAACAATGAGCAGTTCTTC. This translates into CSARGPGLANVLNNEQFF.

The CDR3 loop is CASSQDRAGGRTRTGELFF. The CDR3 DNA reads as TGTGCCAGCAGCCAAGATCGGGCAGGGGGGAGGACTAGGACCGGGGAGCTGTTTTTT. The chain links TRBV3-1 to TRBJ2-2, with D perhaps matching TRBD1 or TRBD2 (7 bases each). CDR3 size: 19 residues. The germline V gene encodes CDR1 LGHDT and CDR2 YNNKEL (reference sequence). Trimming cost V 0 bases and J 5 bases, with 22 bases left between them.

This clonotype has just a few counts. The genes are TRBV27 and TRBJ1-1; 7 bases are shared with TRBD1. CDR3 length equals 14 residues. V lost 6 bases to trimming and J lost 1 base; unmatched junction nucleotides: 5. The V gene's germline CDR1 is MNHEY and CDR2 SMNVEV (reference sequence). CDR3 nucleotides: TGTGCCAGCAGAGAGACAGGGCCGAACACTGAAGCTTTCTTT. As protein: CASRETGPNTEAFF.

V and J are TRBV6-1 and TRBJ2-5, with TRBD2 identical over 9 bases. CDR1 and CDR2 (germline): MNHNS, SASEGT. The CDR3 is made up of 17 amino acids. The ends lost 6 bases at V and 5 bases at J; junction bases unmatched: 16. CDR3 sequence: CASSLLAGTDHKETQYF. The CDR3 nucleotides are TGTGCCAGCAGCCTCCTAGCGGGGACAGACCATAAGGAGACCCAGTACTTC.

Note on this clonotype: A junction end diverges from the germline sequence, so it may reflect a read error. CDR3 sequence: CDSSQAVSAYEQYF. CDR3 in DNA: TGCGACAGCAGCCAAGCGGTTTCGGCCTACGAGCAGTACTTC. This rearrangement joins TRBV4-1 to TRBJ2-7; TRBD2 might be the D (5 bases). The CDR3 sequence is 14 residues long. CDR1 is MGHRA, CDR2 YSYEKL, per germline.

This clonotype was recorded a few times. The rearrangement links TRBV10-3 to TRBJ2-7; D remains unclear. The CDR3 loop spans 13 amino acids. The V end was cut by 3 bases, the J end by 2 bases, with 8 bases between. CDR1 is ENHRY and CDR2 is SYGVKD in the germline V gene. DNA of the CDR3: TGTGCCATCAGTGATTTACGGGCCTACGAGCAGTACTTC. This encodes CAISDLRAYEQYF.

V is TRBV6-5 and J is TRBJ1-1, with TRBD1 matching over 7 bases. Germline V CDR1 and CDR2: MNHEY, SVGAGI. Unmatched junction bases numbered 9, after V lost 2 bases and J lost 0 bases. CDR3 length: 17 residues. The CDR3 region has the DNA TGTGCCAGCAGTTACGCCTTCTACAGGGGAATGAACACTGAAGCTTTCTTT. This gives the protein CASSYAFYRGMNTEAFF.

The rearrangement uses TRBV5-1 and TRBJ2-6, with D perhaps TRBD1 or TRBD2 (5 bases each). Trimming pared 5 bases from V and 4 bases from J, leaving 13 bases between. The CDR3 runs to 15 residues. Germline V gene data show CDR1 as SGHRS and CDR2 as YFSETQ. In DNA, the CDR3 is TGCGCCAGCAGAGAAGAGGGGTCCGGGGCCAACGTCCTGACTTTC. Its translation is CASREEGSGANVLTF.

The J gene is TRBJ2-7, the V gene TRBV7-8; 7 bases are shared with TRBD1. The germline gives CDR1 SGHVS, CDR2 FQNEAQ. The junction had 5 bases not matched to a gene; V was cut back by 4 bases and J by 2 bases. The CDR3 extends over 14 amino acids. Here the CDR3 reads CASSSGTAPYEQYF. The DNA for the CDR3 is TGTGCCAGCAGCTCAGGGACAGCCCCCTACGAGCAGTACTTC.

This sequence joins TRBV5-1 and TRBJ2-7; 7 bases map to TRBD2. The ends lost 0 bases at V and 6 bases at J; junction bases unmatched: 6. This CDR3 has 14 amino acids. CDR1 is SGHRS and CDR2 is YFSETQ in the germline V gene. CDR3 sequence: CASSLGSGSSEQYF. The CDR3 DNA reads as TGCGCCAGCAGCTTGGGTAGCGGGTCTAGCGAGCAGTACTTC.

The chain recombines TRBV20-1 with TRBJ1-1; possible D gene TRBD1, 5 bases. V lost 6 bases and J 1 base, leaving 15 bases between the germline ends. Per germline, CDR1 DFQATT and CDR2 SNEGSKA (reference sequence). The CDR3 length is 14 residues. CDR3 sequence reads: CSAGRRGPNTEAFF. The CDR3, as DNA: TGCAGTGCGGGAAGACGGGGCCCGAACACTGAAGCTTTCTTT.

The table lists this clonotype with many counts. This rearrangement joins TRBV29-1 to TRBJ2-3; tentative D call: TRBD2 (6 bases). The CDR3 sequence is 11 residues long. Germline CDR1 SQVTM, CDR2 ANQGSEA. V was cut by 4 bases and J by 9 bases, with 11 bases left in between. Here the CDR3 DNA reads TGCAGCGTTGTTTGGAGGGCGACGCAGTATTTT. This sequence encodes CSVVWRATQYF.

V usage is TRBV12-3 or TRBV12-4 and J usage is TRBJ2-7; 8 nucleotides agree with TRBD1. Trimming removed 3 bases from V and 4 bases from J; junction bases left unmatched: 8. The CDR3 consists of 15 residues. DNA of the CDR3: TGTGCCAGCAGTTTTATGGGACAGGAGTATTACGAGCAGTACTTC. Its translation: CASSFMGQEYYEQYF.